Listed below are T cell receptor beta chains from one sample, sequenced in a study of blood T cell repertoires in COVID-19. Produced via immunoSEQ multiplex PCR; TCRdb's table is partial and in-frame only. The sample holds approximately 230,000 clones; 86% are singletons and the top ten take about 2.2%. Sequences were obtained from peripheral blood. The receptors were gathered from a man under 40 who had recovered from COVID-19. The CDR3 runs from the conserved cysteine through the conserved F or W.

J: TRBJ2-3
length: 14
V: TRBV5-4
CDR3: CASSLQGGADTQYF

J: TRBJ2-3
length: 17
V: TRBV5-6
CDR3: CASSRRLAGDSTDTQYF

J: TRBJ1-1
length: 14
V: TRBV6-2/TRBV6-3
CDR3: CASSQPLGPSATIF

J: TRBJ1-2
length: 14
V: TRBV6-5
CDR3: CASSPWTGDYGYTF

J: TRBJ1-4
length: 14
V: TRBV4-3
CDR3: CASSQTQGYEKLFF

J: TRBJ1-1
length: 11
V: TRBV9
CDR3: CASTHGTEAFF

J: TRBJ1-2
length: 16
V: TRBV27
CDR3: CASHRQGNGKGYGYTF

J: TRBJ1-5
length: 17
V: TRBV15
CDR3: CATSRERSRVSNQPQHF

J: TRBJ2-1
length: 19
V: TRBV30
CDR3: CAWTSLVAGGLFSYNEQFF

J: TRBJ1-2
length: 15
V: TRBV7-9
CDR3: CASSFYGGSNYGYTF

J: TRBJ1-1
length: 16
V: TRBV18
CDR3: CASSPDSSSMNTEAFF

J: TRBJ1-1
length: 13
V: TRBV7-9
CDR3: CASSLTGLTEAFF

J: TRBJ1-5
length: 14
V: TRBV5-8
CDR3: CASSQTGAVEPQHF

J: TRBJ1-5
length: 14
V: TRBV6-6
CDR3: CASSKGQNYQPQHF

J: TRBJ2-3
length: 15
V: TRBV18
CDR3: CASSPVTAPTDTQYF

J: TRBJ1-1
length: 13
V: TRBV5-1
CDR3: CASSLAIQAEAFF

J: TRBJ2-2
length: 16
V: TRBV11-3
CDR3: CASSPGGRGPAGELFF

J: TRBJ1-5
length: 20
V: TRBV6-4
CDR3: CASSDSKLDRGSGSNQPQHF

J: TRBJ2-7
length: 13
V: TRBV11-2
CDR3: CASSLGGGYEQYF

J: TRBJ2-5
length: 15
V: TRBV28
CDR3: CASSLGLARQETQYF

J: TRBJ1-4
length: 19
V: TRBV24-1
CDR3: CATSDLGGIESATNEKLFF

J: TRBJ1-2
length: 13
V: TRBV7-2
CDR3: CASSSDNNYGYTF

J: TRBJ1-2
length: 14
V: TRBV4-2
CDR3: CASSQDRQQHGYTF

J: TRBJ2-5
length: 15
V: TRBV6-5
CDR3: CASSTSGGNQETQYF

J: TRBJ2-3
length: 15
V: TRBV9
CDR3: CASSATIRHLDTQYF

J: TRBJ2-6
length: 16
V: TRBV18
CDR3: CASSPLRGPGANVLTF

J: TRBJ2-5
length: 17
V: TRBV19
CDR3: CASSILSFGGLVKTQYF

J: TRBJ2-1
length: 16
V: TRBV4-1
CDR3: CASSRERGASYNEQFF

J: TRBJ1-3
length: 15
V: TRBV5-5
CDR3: CASSFEHLSGNTIYF

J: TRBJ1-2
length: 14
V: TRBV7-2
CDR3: CASSLDRDLYGYTF

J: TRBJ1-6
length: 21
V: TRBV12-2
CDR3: CASRLVGFLGQGRSYNSPLHF

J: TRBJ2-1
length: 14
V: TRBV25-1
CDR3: CASSTGVAYNEQFF

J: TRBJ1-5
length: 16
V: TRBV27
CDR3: CASSKFFGSSNQPQHF

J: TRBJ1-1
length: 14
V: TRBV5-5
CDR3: CASNDRGQNTEAFF

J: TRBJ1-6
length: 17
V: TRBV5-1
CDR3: CASSSRDSFYDNSPLHF

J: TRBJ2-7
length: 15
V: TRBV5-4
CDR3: CASSLATRPAYEQYF

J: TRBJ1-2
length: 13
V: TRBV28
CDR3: CASSLTVSYGYTF

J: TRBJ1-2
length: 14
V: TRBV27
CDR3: CASSLSASFYGYTF

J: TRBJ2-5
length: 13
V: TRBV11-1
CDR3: CASSLGEHGGPYF

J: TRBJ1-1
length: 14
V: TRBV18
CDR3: CASSLTGEDTEAFF

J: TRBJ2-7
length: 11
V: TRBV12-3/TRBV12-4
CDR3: CASSLRDEQYF

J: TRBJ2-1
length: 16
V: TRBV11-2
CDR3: CASSPRRRDISNEQFF

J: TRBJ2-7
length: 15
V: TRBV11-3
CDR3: CASSLAGHRNDEQYF

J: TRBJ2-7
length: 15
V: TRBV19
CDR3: CASSKGMGASYEQYF

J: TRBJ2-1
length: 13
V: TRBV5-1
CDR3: CASSSGGSDEQFF

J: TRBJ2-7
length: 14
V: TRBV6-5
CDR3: CASSNPLGQGAQYF

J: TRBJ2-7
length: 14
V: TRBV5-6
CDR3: CASSLGTSIYEQYF

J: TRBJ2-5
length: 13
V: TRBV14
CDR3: CASSQVMQETQYF

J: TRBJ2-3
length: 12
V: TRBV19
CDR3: CASSTSGVSQYF

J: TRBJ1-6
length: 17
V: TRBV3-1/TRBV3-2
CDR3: CASSQVQFPGYNSPLHF

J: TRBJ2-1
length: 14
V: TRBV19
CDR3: CASSQLAGNNEQFF

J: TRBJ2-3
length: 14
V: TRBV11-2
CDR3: CASSFGLAPHTQYF

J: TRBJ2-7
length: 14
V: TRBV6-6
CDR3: CASSYSTGGYEQYF

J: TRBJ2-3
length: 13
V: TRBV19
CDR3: CAISGFGTDTQYF

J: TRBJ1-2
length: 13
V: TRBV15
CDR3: CATSRDRAYGYTF